This T cell receptor beta chain was found in a study of CD8+ T cells in alopecia areata. Per germline, CDR1 MRHNA and CDR2 SNTAGT. V was shortened by 6 bases and J by 5 bases, with 11 bases between the two germline ends. The CDR3 is made up of 12 amino acids. In each case, RNA was isolated and then reverse transcribed into cDNA as the sequencing template. Sequencing was performed with immunoSEQ multiplex PCR; in TCRdb, only in-frame clones are kept and a portion is missing. The table has around 99,000 clones, 84% seen once. Regarding treatment: oral pan-JAK inhibitor, 5-10 mg twice daily. The sequences come from CD8+ T cells sorted from blood, collected at week 24, from a patient treated with tofacitinib. The source is a human donor with alopecia areata. The chain combines TRBV6-4 with TRBJ2-7; D unclear. The CDR3 loop is CASSLFTNEQYF. The DNA of the CDR3 is TGTGCCAGCAGCCTATTCACGAACGAGCAGTACTTC.